These 26 T cell receptor beta chains were sequenced from one sample in a study of blood T cell repertoires in COVID-19. TCRdb's copy holds only in-frame clones and misses some; the assay was immunoSEQ multiplex PCR. In the table there are 150,000 or so clones, 60% to 80% of which are singletons. Material for sequencing was PBMCs or T cells enriched from blood (not recorded which). The receptor set was obtained from a woman between 50 and 59 years old who had recovered from COVID-19.

The gene calls are TRBV28 and TRBJ1-2; TRBD1 agrees at 12 bases. Germline loops: CDR1 MDHEN, CDR2 SYDVKM. J lost 2 bases, V lost 8 bases, and 18 bases had no gene match. CDR3 length: 19 residues. CDR3 residues: CASQPPSRDRGRVNYGYTF. The CDR3, as DNA: TGTGCCAGCCAACCTCCCAGCCGGGACAGGGGGCGCGTAAACTATGGCTACACCTTC.

V usage is TRBV10-3 and J usage is TRBJ2-1; TRBD1 might be the D (5 bases). The CDR3 covers 11 residues. The V and J ends lost 8 bases and 7 bases respectively, with 9 bases between them. In germline, CDR1 is ENHRY, CDR2 SYGVKD. The CDR3 sequence is CAILKGNEQFF. CDR3 sequence (DNA): TGTGCCATCTTGAAGGGGAATGAGCAGTTCTTC.

This chain uses TRBV5-1 with TRBJ1-4, with D tentatively TRBD1 (6 bases). Trimming removed 4 bases at V and 0 bases at J, with 13 bases between. Germline values: CDR1 SGHRS, CDR2 YFSETQ. The CDR3 covers 16 residues. The CDR3 loop is CASSPPTGATNEKLFF. The CDR3, as DNA: TGCGCCAGCAGCCCTCCGACAGGAGCAACTAATGAAAAACTGTTTTTT.

As DNA, the CDR3 is TGCAGCGGACGACAGGGGTCCTTTCCTAATGAGCAGTTCTTC. Its protein is CSGRQGSFPNEQFF. V is TRBV29-1 and J is TRBJ2-1; 8 bases match TRBD1. This CDR3 region has 14 residues. CDR1 and CDR2 (germline): SQVTM, ANQGSEA. V shed 7 bases, J shed 7 bases, and the junction held 12 bases outside the gene matches.

This chain uses TRBV18 with TRBJ2-3, with unresolved D. The germline V and J ends were trimmed by 4 bases and 6 bases, with 11 bases remaining between them. The CDR3 spans 13 residues. The V gene's germline CDR1 is KGHSH and CDR2 LQKENI. The CDR3 spells CASSLNPGDTQYF. The CDR3 nucleotides are TGTGCCAGCTCACTGAATCCCGGGGATACGCAGTATTTT.

The V gene is TRBV5-6, the J gene TRBJ2-3, with TRBD2 matching 12 bases. CDR3 size: 15 residues. V gave up 4 bases and J gave up 7 bases; unmatched junction bases: 7. CDR1 is SGHDT and CDR2 is YYEEEE in the germline V gene. This CDR3 reads CASSPGLAGMYTQYF. In DNA form, the CDR3 reads TGTGCCAGCAGCCCCGGACTAGCGGGGATGTATACGCAGTATTTT.

The rearrangement links TRBV12-5 to TRBJ1-1; 7 positions agree with TRBD1. Germline values: CDR1 LGHNT, CDR2 FRNRAP. V dropped 3 bases and J dropped 7; count of bases not matched to a gene: 8. This CDR3 has 14 amino acids. As DNA, the CDR3 is TGTGCTAGTGGTTTCAACGGGGACAGCCTTGAAGCTTTCTTT. Translation: CASGFNGDSLEAFF. Combining the CDR3 with reference TRBV12-5 and TRBJ1-1 gives the whole variable domain DARVTQTPRHKVTEMGQEVTMRCQPILGHNTVFWYRQTMMQGLELLAYFRNRAPLDDSGMPKDRFSAEMPDATLATLKIQPSEPRDSAVYFCASGFNGDSLEAFFGQGTRLTVV.

The V and J genes are TRBV27 and TRBJ1-1; unclear D gene. Germline values: CDR1 MNHEY, CDR2 SMNVEV (reference sequence). Trimming removed 6 bases at V and 3 bases at J, with 11 bases between. CDR3 length: 13 residues. This chain's CDR3 is CASRDIPDTEAFF. CDR3 DNA: TGTGCCAGCAGAGACATTCCCGACACTGAAGCTTTCTTT.

CDR3 sequence reads: CASSFVTQGPNTEAFF. CDR3 DNA: TGCGCCAGCAGCTTTGTAACACAGGGCCCGAACACTGAAGCTTTCTTT. The rearrangement joins TRBV5-1 to TRBJ1-1; TRBD1 is a possible D gene (6 bases). In germline, CDR1 is SGHRS, CDR2 YFSETQ. CDR3 length equals 16 residues. The ends were cut back, 2 bases at V and 1 base at J, with 15 bases in the middle.

Written as DNA, the CDR3 is TGTGCCAGCAGTTTATGGCGGGGGACCTACGAGCAGTACTTC. Encoded protein: CASSLWRGTYEQYF. The chain uses TRBV28 and TRBJ2-7; 7 bases agree with TRBD2. CDR1 is MDHEN, CDR2 SYDVKM, per germline. This CDR3 region has 14 residues. The junction had 1 base not matched to a gene; V was cut back by 0 bases and J by 2 bases.

V usage is TRBV3-1 (or the pseudogene TRBV3-2) and J usage is TRBJ2-1; 7 nucleotides align to TRBD2. CDR1 is LGHDT, CDR2 YNNKEL, per germline (reference sequence). Germline trimming cut 5 bases from V and 6 bases from J; bases unmatched to any gene: 10. This CDR3 is built from 15 residues. CDR3: CASSFNGGVSNEQFF. The CDR3 nucleotides read TGTGCCAGCAGCTTTAATGGGGGGGTATCCAATGAGCAGTTCTTC.

The rearrangement uses TRBV5-8 and TRBJ2-2; 10 bases map to TRBD2. CDR1 SGHTS and CDR2 YDEGEE come from the germline V gene. J was trimmed by 8 bases and V by 4 bases; bases with no gene match: 8. This CDR3 is built from 15 residues. The CDR3, as DNA: TGTGCCAGCAGCCGAGGACTAGCGGTGGAAGGGGAGCTGTTTTTT. Amino acid sequence: CASSRGLAVEGELFF.

V and J are TRBV6-2 or TRBV6-3 and TRBJ2-7, with 10 bases that match TRBD2. The J segment lost 3 bases and the V segment lost 2 bases, leaving 16 bases of the junction unmatched. This CDR3 spans 19 amino acids. Germline-derived CDR1 and CDR2 are MNHEY and SVGEGT. CDR3 sequence: CASSYGLGTSDILNYEQYF. The CDR3 nucleotides read TGTGCCAGCAGTTACGGGTTAGGGACTAGCGATATCCTTAACTACGAGCAGTACTTC.

The chain combines TRBV11-3 with TRBJ2-7; possible D gene TRBD1, 6 bases. Germline CDR1 and CDR2: SGHNT and YENEEA. The CDR3 is 14 residues long. V was trimmed by 4 bases and J by 6 bases, leaving 16 bases between them. CDR3 residues: CASSYLTGRGEQYF. The CDR3, as DNA: TGTGCCAGCAGCTACCTCACAGGGAGAGGCGAGCAGTACTTC.

The J gene is TRBJ2-2, the V gene TRBV9; tentative D call: TRBD1 (6 bases). CDR3 length equals 17 residues. The germline V gene encodes CDR1 SGDLS and CDR2 YYNGEE. Trimming took off 0 bases at V and 0 bases at J, with 12 bases between the two ends. CDR3 coding DNA: TGTGCCAGCAGCGTAGCTCCCAGGGGCGCGAACACCGGGGAGCTGTTTTTT. This codes for CASSVAPRGANTGELFF.

The CDR3 loop reads CASSLATGNYNSPLHF. CDR3 coding DNA: TGCGCCAGCAGCTTGGCGACAGGGAACTATAATTCACCCCTCCACTTT. The chain combines TRBV5-1 with TRBJ1-6, with 7 bases identical to TRBD1. V was clipped by 0 bases and J by 3 bases; unmatched bases: 3. Germline V gene sequence: CDR1 SGHRS, CDR2 YFSETQ. The length of the CDR3 is 16 residues.

The chain is built from TRBV6-4 and TRBJ1-5, with D possibly matching TRBD1 (5 bases). Between the trimmed V and J ends, which lost 3 bases and 7 bases, there was a span of 10 bases. Germline CDR1 is MRHNA and CDR2 is SNTAGT. This CDR3 is 13 amino acids long. The CDR3 sequence is CASSEGGSQPQHF. CDR3 nucleotides: TGTGCCAGCAGTGAGGGGGGGTCCCAGCCCCAGCATTTT.

The CDR3 reads CASSVGQDYNEQFF. CDR3 coding DNA: TGTGCCAGCAGCGTTGGACAAGACTACAATGAGCAGTTCTTC. The chain employs TRBV7-9 and TRBJ2-1; TRBD1 might be the D (5 bases). Germline CDR1 and CDR2: SEHNR and FQNEAQ (reference sequence). The V end lost 5 bases, the J end lost 3 bases, and 11 bases lay between the germline ends. The CDR3 runs 14 residues.

This chain uses TRBV12-3 or TRBV12-4 with TRBJ1-2; 8 bases are a match to TRBD1. The V gene end was trimmed by 7 bases and the J gene end by 4 bases; junction bases not matched to a gene: 5. CDR3 length: 13 residues. CDR3 in DNA: TGTGCCAGCACCAAAGACAGGGGCTATGGCTACACCTTC. This codes for CASTKDRGYGYTF.

J is TRBJ2-3 and V is TRBV7-3, with TRBD1 matching over 12 bases. Germline V gene lookup returns CDR1 SGHTA and CDR2 FQGTGA. This CDR3 is built from 16 residues. J was trimmed by 3 bases and V by 5 bases; bases with no gene match: 6. CDR3 DNA sequence: TGTGCCAGCAGCGAAGGGACAGGGGGCTGGACAGATACGCAGTATTTT. This sequence encodes CASSEGTGGWTDTQYF.

This clone was seen a handful of times. The rearrangement links TRBV5-4 to TRBJ2-2, with D maybe TRBD1 (6 bases). CDR1 is SGHNT and CDR2 is YYREEE in the germline V gene (reference sequence). The CDR3 is 16 amino acids. Between the trimmed V and J ends, which lost 2 bases and 4 bases, there was a span of 15 bases. DNA of the CDR3: TGTGCCAGCAGCTTAGGAGCTGGCAGGGGCACCGGGGAGCTGTTTTTT. Encoded protein: CASSLGAGRGTGELFF. The whole variable domain, filled in from reference TRBV5-4 and TRBJ2-2, reads ETGVTQSPTHLIKTRGQQVTLRCSSQSGHNTVSWYQQALGQGPQFIFQYYREEENGRGNFPPRFSGLQFPNYSSELNVNALELDDSALYLCASSLGAGRGTGELFFGEGSRLTVL.

The rearrangement uses TRBV9 and TRBJ2-1; 9 bases are a match to TRBD2. V lost 0 bases, J lost 7 bases, and 5 bases stayed unmatched. Germline assignment: CDR1 SGDLS and CDR2 YYNGEE. This CDR3 is 15 amino acids long. The chain's CDR3 is CASSVVAGGSNEQFF. In nucleotides, the CDR3 is TGTGCCAGCAGCGTAGTTGCGGGGGGGTCAAATGAGCAGTTCTTC.

The rearrangement joins TRBV29-1 to TRBJ2-3; TRBD2 might be the D (5 bases). Germline CDR1 reads SQVTM; CDR2 reads ANQGSEA. Trimming left V 8 bases short and J 1 base short, with 19 bases between. This CDR3 has 15 amino acids. CDR3 sequence: CSTDSGFIGTDTQYF. DNA for the CDR3: TGCAGCACCGATTCGGGGTTCATAGGCACAGATACGCAGTATTTT.

V is TRBV5-4 and J is TRBJ2-7, with D perhaps matching TRBD1 (5 bases). V was pared by 1 base and J by 6 bases, with 17 bases between. This CDR3 is built from 15 residues. CDR1 and CDR2 from the germline V gene are SGHNT and YYREEE (reference sequence). CDR3 protein: CASSLSFRVGSEQYF. The CDR3 nucleotides are TGTGCCAGCAGCTTGTCGTTCAGGGTTGGTTCCGAGCAGTACTTC.

This sequence joins TRBV7-9 and TRBJ2-7; TRBD1 aligns across 8 bases. Germline CDR1 and CDR2: SEHNR and FQNEAQ (reference sequence). The CDR3 contains 16 residues. Trimming took 1 base from V and 4 from J; bases not matched to a gene: 9. CDR3 sequence: CASSLGRQGARYEQYF. Here the CDR3 DNA reads TGTGCCAGCAGCTTAGGTAGGCAGGGGGCTCGGTACGAGCAGTACTTC.

The V and J genes are TRBV28 and TRBJ1-1; D is unclear. The CDR3 runs to 11 residues. V was trimmed by 6 bases and J by 5 bases, leaving 7 bases between them. CDR1 and CDR2 (germline): MDHEN, SYDVKM. Here the CDR3 DNA reads TGTGCCAGCAGGAGTCGGACTGAAGCTTTCTTT. It encodes CASRSRTEAFF.